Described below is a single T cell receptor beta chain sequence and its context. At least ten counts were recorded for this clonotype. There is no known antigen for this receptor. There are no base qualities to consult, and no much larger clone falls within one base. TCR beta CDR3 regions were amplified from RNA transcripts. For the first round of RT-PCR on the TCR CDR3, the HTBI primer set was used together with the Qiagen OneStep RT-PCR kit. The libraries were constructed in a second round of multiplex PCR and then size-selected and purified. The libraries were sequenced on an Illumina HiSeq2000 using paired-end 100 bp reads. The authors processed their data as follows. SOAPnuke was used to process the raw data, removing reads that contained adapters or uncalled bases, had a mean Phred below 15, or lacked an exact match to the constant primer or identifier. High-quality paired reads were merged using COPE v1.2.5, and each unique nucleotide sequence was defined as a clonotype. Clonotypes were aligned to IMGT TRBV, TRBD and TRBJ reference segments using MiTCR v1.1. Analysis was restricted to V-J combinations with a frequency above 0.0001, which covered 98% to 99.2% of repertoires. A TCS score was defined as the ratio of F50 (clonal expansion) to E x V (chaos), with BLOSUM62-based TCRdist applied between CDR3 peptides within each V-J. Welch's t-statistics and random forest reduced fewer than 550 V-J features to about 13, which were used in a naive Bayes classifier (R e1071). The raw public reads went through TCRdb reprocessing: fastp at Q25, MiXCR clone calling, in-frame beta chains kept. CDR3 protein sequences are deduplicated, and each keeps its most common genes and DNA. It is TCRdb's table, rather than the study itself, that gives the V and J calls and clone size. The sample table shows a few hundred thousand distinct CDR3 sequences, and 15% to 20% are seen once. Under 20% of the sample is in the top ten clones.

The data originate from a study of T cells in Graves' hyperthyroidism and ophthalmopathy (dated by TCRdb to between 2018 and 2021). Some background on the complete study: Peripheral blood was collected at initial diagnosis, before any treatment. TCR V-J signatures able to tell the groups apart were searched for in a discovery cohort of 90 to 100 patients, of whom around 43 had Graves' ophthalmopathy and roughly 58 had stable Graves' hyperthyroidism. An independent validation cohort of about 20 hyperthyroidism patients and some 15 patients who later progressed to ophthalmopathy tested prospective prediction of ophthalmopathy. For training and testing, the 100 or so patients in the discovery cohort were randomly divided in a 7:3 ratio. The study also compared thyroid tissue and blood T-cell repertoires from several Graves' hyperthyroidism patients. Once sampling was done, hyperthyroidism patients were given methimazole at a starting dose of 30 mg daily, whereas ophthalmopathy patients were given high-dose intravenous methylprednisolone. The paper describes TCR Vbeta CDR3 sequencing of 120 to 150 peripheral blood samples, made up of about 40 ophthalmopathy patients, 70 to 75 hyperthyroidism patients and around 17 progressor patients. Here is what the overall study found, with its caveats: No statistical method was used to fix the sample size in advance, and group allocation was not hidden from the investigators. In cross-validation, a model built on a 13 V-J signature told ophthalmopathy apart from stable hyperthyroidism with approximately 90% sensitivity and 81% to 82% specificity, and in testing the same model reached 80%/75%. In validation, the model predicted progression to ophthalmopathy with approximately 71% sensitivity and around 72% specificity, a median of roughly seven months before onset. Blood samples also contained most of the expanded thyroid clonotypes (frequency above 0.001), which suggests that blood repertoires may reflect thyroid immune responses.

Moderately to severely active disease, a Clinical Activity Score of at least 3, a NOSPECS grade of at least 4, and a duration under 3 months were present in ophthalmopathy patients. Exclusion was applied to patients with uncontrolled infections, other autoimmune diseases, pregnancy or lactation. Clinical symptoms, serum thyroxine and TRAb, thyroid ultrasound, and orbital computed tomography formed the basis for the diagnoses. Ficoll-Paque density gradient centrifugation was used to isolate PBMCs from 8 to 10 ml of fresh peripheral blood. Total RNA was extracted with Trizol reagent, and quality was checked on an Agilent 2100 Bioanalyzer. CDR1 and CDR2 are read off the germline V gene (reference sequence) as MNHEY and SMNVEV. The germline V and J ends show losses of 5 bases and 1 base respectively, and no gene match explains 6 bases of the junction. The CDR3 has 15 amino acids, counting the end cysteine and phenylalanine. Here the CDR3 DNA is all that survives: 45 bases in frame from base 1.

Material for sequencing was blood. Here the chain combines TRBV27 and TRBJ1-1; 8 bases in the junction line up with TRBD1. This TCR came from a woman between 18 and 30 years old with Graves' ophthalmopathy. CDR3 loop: CASSVDRGRNTEAFF. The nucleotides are TGTGCCAGCAGTGTAGACAGGGGTCGGAACACTGAAGCTTTCTTT.